These 23 T cell receptor beta chains came from one sample sequenced in a study of blood T cell repertoires in COVID-19. TCRdb's table, derived via immunoSEQ multiplex PCR, lists solely in-frame clones and lacks some. The sample shows about 63,000 clones, roughly 77% of them seen only once. Sequenced sample: peripheral blood. Receptors were obtained from a man in his sixties with COVID-19, enrolled during active disease.

This clone occurred once. The gene calls are TRBV6-5 and TRBJ2-5; 8 bases line up with TRBD1. V gave up 6 bases and J gave up 5 bases; unmatched junction bases: 8. The germline V gene has CDR1 MNHEY and CDR2 SVGAGI. The CDR3 is 14 residues long. This CDR3 reads CASSLDRAGETQYF. CDR3 sequence (DNA): TGTGCCAGCAGCCTGGACAGGGCGGGGGAGACCCAGTACTTC.

The V call is TRBV6-2 or TRBV6-3, the J call TRBJ1-2, with 8 nucleotides matching TRBD1. The CDR3 contains 15 residues. CDR1 is MNHEY, CDR2 SVGEGT, per germline. Unmatched junction bases numbered 10, after V lost 5 bases and J lost 5 bases. Here the CDR3 reads CASSQRQGRRYGYTF. The CDR3 nucleotides are TGTGCCAGCAGTCAACGACAGGGGCGAAGGTATGGCTACACCTTC.

This clone was recorded only once. The CDR3 is CASSQINGNTIYF. Here the CDR3 DNA reads TGCGCCAGCAGTCAGATAAACGGAAACACCATATATTTT. The chain uses TRBV5-1 and TRBJ1-3; D not resolved. The ends were cut back, 5 bases at V and 4 bases at J, with 10 bases in the middle. CDR3 length: 13 amino acids. Germline values: CDR1 SGHRS, CDR2 YFSETQ.

The J gene is TRBJ2-7, the V gene TRBV9; D may be TRBD1 (6 bases). The CDR3 contains 14 residues. The germline CDR1 and CDR2 sequences are SGDLS and YYNGEE. Trimming stripped 1 base from V and 1 base from J, with 9 bases between. The CDR3, as DNA: TGTGCCAGCAGCGTACGGGACACTTCCTACGAGCAGTACTTC. Translated, it gives CASSVRDTSYEQYF.

The chain is built from TRBV5-6 and TRBJ1-1, with D uncertain. Germline V gene lookup returns CDR1 SGHDT and CDR2 YYEEEE. V was clipped by 4 bases and J by 0 bases, with 10 bases between them. This CDR3 spans 14 amino acids. The CDR3 loop is CASSPRRMNTEAFF. For the CDR3, the DNA is TGTGCCAGCAGCCCTCGGCGGATGAACACTGAAGCTTTCTTT.

The rearrangement joins TRBV6-1 to TRBJ2-4; 9 nucleotides align to TRBD1. The CDR3 length is 17 residues. V lost 3 bases and J lost 2; bases outside the gene matches: 8. Germline V gene sequence: CDR1 MNHNS, CDR2 SASEGT. CDR3 coding DNA: TGTGCCAGCAGTGATTATACAGGGGGCTCGACCAAAAACATTCAGTACTTC. Translating gives CASSDYTGGSTKNIQYF.

The J gene is TRBJ2-3, the V gene TRBV7-8, with 7 bases fitting TRBD2. CDR1 is SGHVS and CDR2 is FQNEAQ in the germline V gene. The junction had 10 bases not matched to a gene; V was cut back by 1 base and J by 6 bases. The CDR3 has 16 amino acids. The CDR3 coding sequence is TGTGCCAGCAGCTTAGAGGGGCGGGGGACGGGGGATACGCAGTATTTT. Its translation is CASSLEGRGTGDTQYF.

The rearrangement uses TRBV27 and TRBJ2-3; maybe TRBD2 (5 bases). Germline lookup yields CDR1 MNHEY and CDR2 SMNVEV (reference sequence). This CDR3 contains 17 residues. The V gene lost 4 bases and the J gene lost 2 bases, with 19 bases spanning the gap. The CDR3, as DNA: TGTGCCAGCAGTTCCCAACCTACGTCCCGGGACACAGATACGCAGTATTTT. Translation gives CASSSQPTSRDTDTQYF.

V usage is TRBV19 and J usage is TRBJ2-1, with 10 bases identical to TRBD1. Trimming cost V 5 bases and J 9 bases; bases outside gene matches: 16. This CDR3 has 17 residues. CDR1 is LNHDA, CDR2 SQIVND, per germline (reference sequence). This chain's CDR3 is CASSAQGRTGGKGEQFF. As DNA, the CDR3 is TGTGCCAGTAGTGCCCAGGGACGGACAGGGGGAAAGGGTGAGCAGTTCTTC.

This rearrangement joins TRBV5-4 to TRBJ2-7, with 12 bases that match TRBD2. This CDR3 has 16 amino acids. Germline CDR1 is SGHNT and CDR2 is YYREEE (reference sequence). Losses at the gene ends were 0 bases for V and 1 base for J; bases not matched to a gene: 2. In nucleotides, the CDR3 is TGTGCCAGCAGCTTGGGGACTAGCGGGGCATCCTACGAGCAGTACTTC. Encoded protein: CASSLGTSGASYEQYF.

V and J are TRBV3-1 (or the pseudogene TRBV3-2) and TRBJ2-1, with 12 bases that match TRBD2. Germline trimming cut 1 base from V and 8 bases from J; bases unmatched to any gene: 12. CDR1 LGHDT and CDR2 YNNKEL come from the germline V gene (reference sequence). This CDR3 has 18 amino acids. The CDR3 sequence is CASSQGPPSGGAYYEQFF. The CDR3 DNA reads TGTGCCAGCAGCCAAGGGCCCCCTAGCGGGGGGGCTTACTATGAGCAGTTCTTC.

The gene calls are TRBV4-2 and TRBJ1-6; TRBD1 matches at 7 bases. The V and J ends lost 1 base and 6 bases, in that order; junction bases with no gene match: 0. Looked up from germline, CDR1 is LGHNA and CDR2 is YNFKEQ. The CDR3 length is 14 residues. CDR3 DNA sequence: TGTGCCAGCAGCCAAGGACAGGGTAATTCACCCCTCCACTTT. It specifies CASSQGQGNSPLHF.

This chain joins TRBV7-9 and TRBJ2-5; 10 bases line up with TRBD2. Trimming removed 5 bases from V and 1 base from J; junction bases left unmatched: 4. In germline, CDR1 is SEHNR, CDR2 FQNEAQ (reference sequence). The CDR3 sequence is 15 residues long. The CDR3 region has the DNA TGTGCCAGCAGCCTTTGGACTAGCGGCCAAGAGACCCAGTACTTC. Protein: CASSLWTSGQETQYF.

The chain recombines TRBV14 with TRBJ2-1, with TRBD2 matching 11 bases. This CDR3 region has 13 residues. V trimming: 0 bases; J trimming: 15 bases; junction bases outside the gene matches: 4. Germline V CDR1 and CDR2: SGHDN, FVKESK. The CDR3 region has the DNA TGTGCCAGCAGCCAAGATATAGCGGGGGGGCTGTTCTTC. Protein sequence: CASSQDIAGGLFF.

The genes are TRBV6-2 or TRBV6-3 and TRBJ2-7, with D possibly being TRBD1 (6 bases). Trimming removed 6 bases from V and 3 bases from J, with 18 bases in between. The CDR3 runs 15 residues. Germline lookup yields CDR1 MNHEY and CDR2 SVGEGT. CDR3 sequence reads: CASSDPGHSRYEQYF. The CDR3 nucleotides read TGTGCCAGCAGCGATCCGGGACACTCCCGCTACGAGCAGTACTTC.

The rearrangement uses TRBV19 and TRBJ2-7; D is ambiguous. Germline V gene lookup returns CDR1 LNHDA and CDR2 SQIVND (reference sequence). This CDR3 spans 14 amino acids. V was pared by 3 bases and J by 0 bases, with 9 bases between. The CDR3 region has the DNA TGTGCCAGTAGTATTCATGGCAACTCCTACGAGCAGTACTTC. Residues: CASSIHGNSYEQYF.

The V and J genes are TRBV5-1 and TRBJ1-2; the D is unclear. The germline V gene encodes CDR1 SGHRS and CDR2 YFSETQ. With 0 bases removed from V and 7 bases from J, the gap between germline ends came to 7 bases. The CDR3 has 12 residues. CDR3 amino acids: CASSLDASGYTF. For the CDR3, the DNA is TGCGCCAGCAGCTTGGATGCGTCTGGCTACACCTTC.

The rearrangement uses TRBV3-1 (or the pseudogene TRBV3-2) and TRBJ2-5, with 8 bases aligning to TRBD2. The J segment lost 5 bases and the V segment lost 3 bases, leaving 2 bases of the junction unmatched. The CDR3 is 13 residues long. Germline CDR1 LGHDT, CDR2 YNNKEL (reference sequence). The chain's CDR3 is CASSHRGGETQYF. CDR3 sequence (DNA): TGTGCCAGCAGCCACCGGGGGGGGGAGACCCAGTACTTC.

This clone came up a few times. J is TRBJ1-2 and V is TRBV2; 7 bases are a match to TRBD1. CDR1 is SNHLY and CDR2 is FYNNEI in the germline V gene. This CDR3 spans 13 amino acids. J lost 6 bases, V lost 2 bases, and 3 bases had no gene match. The CDR3 is CASSETGADGYTF. Written as DNA, the CDR3 is TGTGCCAGCAGTGAAACAGGGGCGGATGGCTACACCTTC.

The genes are TRBV5-1 and TRBJ1-1; TRBD1 matches at 12 bases. Germline V gene lookup returns CDR1 SGHRS and CDR2 YFSETQ. The CDR3 runs 17 residues. With V trimmed by 4 bases and J by 0 bases, 7 bases remained unmatched. In nucleotides, the CDR3 is TGCGCCAGCAGCAGACCCGGGACAGGGGGCCTGAACACTGAAGCTTTCTTT. Translating gives CASSRPGTGGLNTEAFF.

The chain joins TRBV6-2 or TRBV6-3 to TRBJ2-1; 12 positions agree with TRBD2. The CDR3 runs 19 residues. Trimming at V came to 1 base and at J to 7 bases, leaving 14 bases not matched to a gene. From germline, CDR1 is MNHEY and CDR2 SVGEGT. CDR3: CASSYWGLAGYETPNEQFF. The CDR3 coding sequence is TGTGCCAGCAGTTACTGGGGACTAGCGGGTTACGAGACTCCTAATGAGCAGTTCTTC.

Points on this clone: A read error may account for a junction end that differs from germline. Written as DNA, the CDR3 is TGTGCCAGCAGGGAAGGACAGGGTTTCGCTTTCTTT. Translating gives CASREGQGFAFF. V and J are TRBV2 and TRBJ1-1; 8 nucleotides line up with TRBD1. The CDR3 is made up of 12 amino acids. CDR1 is SNHLY, CDR2 FYNNEI, per germline. Looking up the rest from reference TRBV2 and TRBJ1-1 gives the full variable domain: EPEVTQTPSHQVTQMGQEVILRCVPISNHLYFYWYRQILGQKVEFLVSFYNNEISEKSEIFDDQFSVERPDGSNFTLKIRSTKLEDSAMYFCASREGQGFAFFGQGTRLTVV.

This chain uses TRBV6-6 with TRBJ2-1; 10 bases are a match to TRBD2. J was trimmed by 0 bases and V by 5 bases; bases with no gene match: 10. There are 18 residues in the CDR3. Germline V gene sequence: CDR1 MNHNY, CDR2 SVGAGI (reference sequence). CDR3 coding DNA: TGTGCCAGCAGTCCTAAGACTAGCGGGTTGAGCTCCTACAATGAGCAGTTCTTC. This gives the protein CASSPKTSGLSSYNEQFF.